The clone carrying this T cell receptor (beta chain) was recorded at least ten times. Its antigen is unidentified. This entry is derived from a study of regulatory T cells in long-lasting Graves disease. General study points: Graves' patients with persistent disease showed TCR diversity lower than patients newly diagnosed.

Time point defined: persistent/refractory GD, antithyroid drugs over 5 years with positive TRAb. The TCR library was made from RNA that had been extracted from PBMCs in TRIzol. Patients were from an endocrinology department in Xi'an, China. According to the study, TCR beta libraries were built with iRepertoire HTBI primers and CDR3-region Arm-PCR. MiXCR, applied by TCRdb to the multiplex PCR reads, yields one record per CDR3 protein. The table lists a few hundred thousand distinct CDR3 sequences, over 20% of them singletons. Per germline, CDR1 LGHDT and CDR2 YNNKEL (reference sequence). V was trimmed by 4 bases and J by 3 bases, leaving 10 bases between them. The CDR3 has 13 residues.

The chain links TRBV3-1 to TRBJ2-7; unclear D gene. The TCR originated in a female donor with Graves disease. The input for sequencing was peripheral blood mononuclear cells (PBMCs), taken when the disease was refractory, from a patient treated with antithyroid drugs. The CDR3 loop is CASSPVHDYEQYF. The CDR3 coding sequence is TGTGCCAGCAGCCCCGTCCACGACTACGAGCAGTACTTC.